Below, one TCR beta chain is given with its context. Profiling relied on immunoSEQ multiplex PCR, and the TCRdb table lists in-frame clones only, not all of them. The data contain roughly 170,000 clones, 85% to 90% of them singletons. This sample is part of a study of blood T cell repertoires in COVID-19. From germline, CDR1 is LNHDA and CDR2 SQIVND (reference sequence). CDR3 length equals 14 residues. With 1 base removed from V and 11 bases from J, the gap between germline ends came to 15 bases. The chain uses TRBV19 and TRBJ1-5; D not certain. Input material: peripheral blood. The receptor was derived from a man between 65 and 79 years old with active or convalescent COVID-19. The CDR3 here is CASSIGRVPRAQHF. DNA for the CDR3: TGTGCCAGTAGTATAGGGCGGGTCCCCCGGGCCCAGCATTTT.